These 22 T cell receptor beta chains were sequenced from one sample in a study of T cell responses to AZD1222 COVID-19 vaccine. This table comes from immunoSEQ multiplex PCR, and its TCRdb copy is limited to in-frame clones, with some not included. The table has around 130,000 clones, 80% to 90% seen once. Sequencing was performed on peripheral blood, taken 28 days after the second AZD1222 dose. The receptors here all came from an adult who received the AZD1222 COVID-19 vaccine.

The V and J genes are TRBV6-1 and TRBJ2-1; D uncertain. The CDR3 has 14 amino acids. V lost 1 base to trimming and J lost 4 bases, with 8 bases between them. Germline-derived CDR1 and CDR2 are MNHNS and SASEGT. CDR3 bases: TGTGCCAGCAGTGAAGAAGGGTCGTACAATGAGCAGTTCTTC. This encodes CASSEEGSYNEQFF.

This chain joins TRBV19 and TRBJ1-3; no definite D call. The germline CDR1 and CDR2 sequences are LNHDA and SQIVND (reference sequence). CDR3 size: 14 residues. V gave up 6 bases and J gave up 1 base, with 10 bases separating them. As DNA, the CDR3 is TGTGCCAGTAGGATTGGCATTTCTGGAAACACCATATATTTT. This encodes CASRIGISGNTIYF.

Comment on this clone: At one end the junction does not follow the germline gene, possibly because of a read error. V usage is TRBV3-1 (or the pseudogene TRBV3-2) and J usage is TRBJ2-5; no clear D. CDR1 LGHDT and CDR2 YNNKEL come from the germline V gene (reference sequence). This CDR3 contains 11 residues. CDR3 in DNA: TGTGCCAGCAGCCAAGAAGGTATGTCCGACTTC. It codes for CASSQEGMSDF.

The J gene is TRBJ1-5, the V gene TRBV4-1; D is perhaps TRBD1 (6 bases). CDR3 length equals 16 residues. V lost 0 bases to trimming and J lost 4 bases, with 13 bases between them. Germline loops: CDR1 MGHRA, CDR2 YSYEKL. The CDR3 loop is CASSQDNRVVNQPQHF. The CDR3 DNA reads TGCGCCAGCAGCCAAGATAACAGGGTAGTTAATCAGCCCCAGCATTTT.

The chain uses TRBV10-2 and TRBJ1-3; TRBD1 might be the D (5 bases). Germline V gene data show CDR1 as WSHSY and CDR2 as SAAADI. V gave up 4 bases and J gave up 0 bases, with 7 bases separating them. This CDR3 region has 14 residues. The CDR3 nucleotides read TGCGCCAGCAGTGTTGGGGCCTCTGGAAACACCATATATTTT. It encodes CASSVGASGNTIYF.

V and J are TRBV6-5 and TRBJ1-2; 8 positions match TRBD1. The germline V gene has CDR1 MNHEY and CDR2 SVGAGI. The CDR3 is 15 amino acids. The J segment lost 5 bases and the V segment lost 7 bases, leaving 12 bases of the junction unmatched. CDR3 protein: CASMGTGGPTYGYTF. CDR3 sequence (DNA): TGTGCCAGCATGGGGACAGGAGGACCGACGTATGGCTACACCTTC.

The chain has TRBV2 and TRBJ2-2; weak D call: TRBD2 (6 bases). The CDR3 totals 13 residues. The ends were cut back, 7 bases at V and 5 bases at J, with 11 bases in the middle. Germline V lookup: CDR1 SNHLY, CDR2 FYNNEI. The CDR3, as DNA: TGTGCCAGCAAGTCTCGGGAGACCGGGGAGCTGTTTTTT. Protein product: CASKSRETGELFF.

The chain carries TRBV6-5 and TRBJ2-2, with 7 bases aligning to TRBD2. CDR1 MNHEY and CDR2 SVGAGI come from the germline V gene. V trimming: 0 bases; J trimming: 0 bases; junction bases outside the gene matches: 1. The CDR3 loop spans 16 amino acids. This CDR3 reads CASSYSGGANTGELFF. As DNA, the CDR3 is TGTGCCAGCAGTTACTCGGGGGGGGCGAACACCGGGGAGCTGTTTTTT.

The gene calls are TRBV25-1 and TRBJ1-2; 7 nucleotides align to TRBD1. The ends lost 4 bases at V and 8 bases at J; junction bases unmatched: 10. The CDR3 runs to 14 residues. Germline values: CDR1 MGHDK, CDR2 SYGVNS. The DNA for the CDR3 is TGTGCCAGCAGTGTACAGGGGAACCTTGAGGGCTACACCTTC. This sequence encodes CASSVQGNLEGYTF.

The CDR3 DNA follows: TGTGCCAGCCGGTTCGGGACAGGGTCCCACTATGGCTACACCTTC. Translating gives CASRFGTGSHYGYTF. The rearrangement links TRBV2 to TRBJ1-2, with 9 nucleotides matching TRBD1. Trimming at V came to 8 bases and at J to 3 bases, leaving 10 bases not matched to a gene. The CDR3 sequence is 15 residues long. Germline CDR1 SNHLY, CDR2 FYNNEI.

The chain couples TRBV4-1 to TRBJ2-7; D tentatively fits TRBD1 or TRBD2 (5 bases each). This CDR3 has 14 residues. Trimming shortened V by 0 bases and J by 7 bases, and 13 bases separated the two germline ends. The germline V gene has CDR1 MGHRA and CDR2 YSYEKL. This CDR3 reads CASSQEAIWGEQYF. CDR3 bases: TGCGCCAGCAGCCAAGAAGCCATCTGGGGGGAGCAGTACTTC.

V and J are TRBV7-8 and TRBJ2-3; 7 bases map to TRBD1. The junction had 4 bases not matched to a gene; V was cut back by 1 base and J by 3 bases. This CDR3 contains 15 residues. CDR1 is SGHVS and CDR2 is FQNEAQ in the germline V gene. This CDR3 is CASSLDRGPTDTQYF. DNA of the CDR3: TGTGCCAGCAGCTTAGACAGGGGCCCAACAGATACGCAGTATTTT.

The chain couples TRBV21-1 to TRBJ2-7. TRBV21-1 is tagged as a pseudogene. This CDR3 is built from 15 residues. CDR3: CASSMGEPYSYEQYF. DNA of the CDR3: TGTGCCAGCAGCATGGGGGAGCCTTACTCCTACGAGCAGTACTTC.

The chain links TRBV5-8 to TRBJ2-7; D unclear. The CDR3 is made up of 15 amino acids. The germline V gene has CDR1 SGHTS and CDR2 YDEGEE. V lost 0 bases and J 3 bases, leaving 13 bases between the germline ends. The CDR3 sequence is CASSLGTGSFYEQYF. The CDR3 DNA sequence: TGTGCCAGCAGCTTGGGTACCGGGTCTTTCTACGAGCAGTACTTC.

The CDR3 bases are TGTGCCAGCAGCCAAGATAGCAGGGACTCGGTTGAAGCTTTCTTT. Its protein product is CASSQDSRDSVEAFF. This rearrangement joins TRBV4-2 to TRBJ1-1; TRBD1 is a possible D gene (5 bases). The length of the CDR3 is 15 residues. V dropped 0 bases and J dropped 7 bases, with 15 bases sitting between them. Germline CDR1 reads LGHNA; CDR2 reads YNFKEQ.

The CDR3 coding sequence is TGTGCCAGCAGACCTCCCACTTACAATGAGCAGTTCTTC. This encodes CASRPPTYNEQFF. J is TRBJ2-1 and V is TRBV6-6; no firm D call. In germline, CDR1 is MNHNY, CDR2 SVGAGI (reference sequence). Trimming shortened V by 6 bases and J by 4 bases, and 10 bases separated the two germline ends. There are 13 residues in the CDR3.

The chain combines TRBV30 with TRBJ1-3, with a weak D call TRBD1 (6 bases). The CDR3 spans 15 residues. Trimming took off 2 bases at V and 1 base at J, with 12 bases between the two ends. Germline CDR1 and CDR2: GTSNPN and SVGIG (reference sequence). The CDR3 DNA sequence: TGTGCCTGGAGTCTCAAGGGGGGGTCTGGAAACACCATATATTTT. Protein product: CAWSLKGGSGNTIYF.

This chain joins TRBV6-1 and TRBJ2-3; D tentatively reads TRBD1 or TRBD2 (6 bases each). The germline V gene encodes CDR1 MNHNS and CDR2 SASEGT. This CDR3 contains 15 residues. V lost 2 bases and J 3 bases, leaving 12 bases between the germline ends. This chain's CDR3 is CASSERGGGTDTQYF. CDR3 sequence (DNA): TGTGCCAGCAGTGAACGTGGAGGGGGTACAGATACGCAGTATTTT.

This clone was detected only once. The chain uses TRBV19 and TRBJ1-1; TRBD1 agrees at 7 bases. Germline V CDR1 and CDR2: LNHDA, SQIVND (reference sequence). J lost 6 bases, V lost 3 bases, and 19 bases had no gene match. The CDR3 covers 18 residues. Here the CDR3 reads CASSMEGANPTDVAEAFF. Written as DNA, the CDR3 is TGTGCCAGTAGTATGGAGGGGGCCAACCCCACCGATGTGGCTGAAGCTTTCTTT. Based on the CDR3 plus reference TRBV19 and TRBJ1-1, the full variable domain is DGGITQSPKYLFRKEGQNVTLSCEQNLNHDAMYWYRQDPGQGLRLIYYSQIVNDFQKGDIAEGYSVSREKKESFPLTVTSAQKNPTAFYLCASSMEGANPTDVAEAFFGQGTRLTVV.

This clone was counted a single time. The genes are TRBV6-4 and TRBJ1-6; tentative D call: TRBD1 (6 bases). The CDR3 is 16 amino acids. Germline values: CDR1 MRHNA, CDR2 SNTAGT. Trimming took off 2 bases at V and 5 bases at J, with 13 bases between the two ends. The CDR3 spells CASSDGGSGNNSPLHF. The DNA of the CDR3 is TGTGCCAGCAGTGACGGGGGCAGTGGGAATAATTCACCCCTCCACTTT.

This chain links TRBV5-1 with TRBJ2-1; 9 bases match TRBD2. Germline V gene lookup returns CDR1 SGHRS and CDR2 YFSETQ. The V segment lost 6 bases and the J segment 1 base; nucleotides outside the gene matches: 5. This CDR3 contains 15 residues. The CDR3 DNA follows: TGCGCCAGCACCGGGACTAGCTGGTCCTACAATGAGCAGTTCTTC. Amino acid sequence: CASTGTSWSYNEQFF.

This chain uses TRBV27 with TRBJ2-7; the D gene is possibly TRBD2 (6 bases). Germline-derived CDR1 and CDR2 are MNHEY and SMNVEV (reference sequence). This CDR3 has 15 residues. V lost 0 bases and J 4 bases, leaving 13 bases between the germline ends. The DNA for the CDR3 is TGTGCCAGCAGTTTATCGTGGAGGGCGGGTTACGAGCAGTACTTC. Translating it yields CASSLSWRAGYEQYF.